The clone carrying this T cell receptor (beta chain) was counted a single time. The antigen is undetermined. Trimming shortened V by 4 bases and J by 0 bases, and 11 bases separated the two germline ends. Germline-derived CDR1 and CDR2 are SGHRS and YFSETQ. The CDR3 sequence is 15 residues long. Blood replicates held 0.5 ug DNA, tumor or normal breast approximately 1.5 ug, two each. Here immunoSEQ multiplex PCR was the method, and the copy in TCRdb shows in-frame clones only, minus some. The sample contains 5,000 to 5,500 clones, approximately 64% of which appear only once. This sample is drawn from a study of early stage breast cancer tumors. Turning to the study itself: Each sample averaged around 9.5-fold read coverage.

Study conclusions and caveats: Commonly generated sequences made up most enriched TCRB sequences shared between patients. Comparing each tissue with blood distinguished tumor from normal in most of the 16 patients.

The V call is TRBV5-1, the J call TRBJ1-3, with D possibly being TRBD1 (6 bases). The source of this sequence is a person between 55 and 70 years old with breast cancer. The sequenced sample was breast tumor tissue. CDR3: CASSQDSVSGNTIYF. CDR3 nucleotides: TGCGCCAGCAGCCAGGACAGTGTCTCTGGAAACACCATATATTTT.